The 10 T cell receptor beta chains below come from one sample, sequenced in a study of T cell repertoires in cytomegalovirus infection. No antigen has been assigned to these receptors. Each CDR3 protein is one row after TCRdb ran MiXCR on the reads. The top ten hold around an eighth of the sample, which has about 920,000 distinct CDR3 sequences, roughly a third seen once. Sequences were derived from cultured CD8+ T cells from PBMCs, sampled from culture after CMV antigen stimulation. These receptors all come from a human donor in good health (CMV status not recorded). Some clones in this sample may be carry-over from other donors' samples.

This clonotype showed up many times. The gene calls are TRBV7-2 and TRBJ2-6; D gene unclear. Germline V CDR1 and CDR2: SGHTA, FQGNSA. V was pared by 4 bases and J by 1 base, with 8 bases between. This CDR3 is 15 amino acids long. The CDR3 is CASSSTDSGANVLTF. The CDR3 coding sequence is TGTGCCAGCAGCTCCACAGATTCTGGGGCCAACGTCCTGACTTTC.

This clonotype was observed a few times. The chain uses TRBV9 and TRBJ1-2; TRBD1 might be the D (5 bases). Germline V lookup: CDR1 SGDLS, CDR2 YYNGEE. CDR3 length: 15 residues. Trimming took off 0 bases at V and 0 bases at J, with 9 bases between the two ends. In DNA form, the CDR3 reads TGTGCCAGCAGCGTAGCCCGACAGACTAACTATGGCTACACCTTC. It is translated as CASSVARQTNYGYTF. Using reference TRBV9 and TRBJ1-2 for the parts outside the CDR3, the full variable domain is DSGVTQTPKHLITATGQRVTLRCSPRSGDLSVYWYQQSLDQGLQFLIQYYNGEERAKGNILERFSAQQFPDLHSELNLSSLELGDSALYFCASSVARQTNYGYTFGSGTRLTVV.

This clonotype came up a few times. This rearrangement joins TRBV5-4 to TRBJ2-1; tentatively, D is TRBD2 (5 bases). Trimming removed 4 bases from V and 10 bases from J, with 12 bases in between. Germline CDR1 and CDR2: SGHNT and YYREEE (reference sequence). The CDR3 has 12 amino acids. The CDR3 nucleotides read TGTGCCAGCAGCCCGGACTCGTGGGAGCAGTTCTTC. Residues: CASSPDSWEQFF.

In nucleotides, the CDR3 is TGTGCCAGCAGCTCCGGGACAGGGGGCCTCGAGCAGTACTTC. It is translated as CASSSGTGGLEQYF. The chain joins TRBV27 to TRBJ2-7, with TRBD1 matching 12 bases. The J segment lost 6 bases and the V segment lost 6 bases, leaving 6 bases of the junction unmatched. CDR1 and CDR2 from the germline V gene are MNHEY and SMNVEV (reference sequence). CDR3 size: 14 residues.

The J gene is TRBJ2-5, the V gene TRBV7-6; 9 bases map to TRBD2. CDR1 is SGHVS and CDR2 is FNYEAQ in the germline V gene. The ends lost 3 bases at V and 1 base at J; junction bases unmatched: 6. This CDR3 region has 16 residues. The CDR3, as DNA: TGTGCCAGCAGCTTCGCTAGCGGGGCGCCCCAAGAGACCCAGTACTTC. Translating it yields CASSFASGAPQETQYF.

The chain combines TRBV28 with TRBJ1-5, with 9 nucleotides matching TRBD1. The J segment lost 7 bases and the V segment lost 6 bases, leaving 25 bases of the junction unmatched. The CDR3 has 20 residues. Germline-derived CDR1 and CDR2 are MDHEN and SYDVKM. The CDR3 nucleotides are TGTGCCAGCAGCCCCCACCTATCCCCTGTACAGGGGGCGCGGGCCCAGCCCCAGCATTTT. It yields the protein CASSPHLSPVQGARAQPQHF.

This clonotype was counted between two and nine times. The V call is TRBV11-2, the J call TRBJ2-4; D is possibly TRBD2 (7 bases). The CDR3 extends over 14 amino acids. Germline lookup yields CDR1 SGHAT and CDR2 FQNNGV. Trimming shortened V by 6 bases and J by 6 bases, and 15 bases separated the two germline ends. The CDR3 reads CASSSWEGGNIQYF. The CDR3 bases are TGTGCCAGCAGTTCATGGGAGGGGGGAAACATTCAGTACTTC.

The J gene is TRBJ2-3, the V gene TRBV14; the D is unclear. The germline gives CDR1 SGHDN, CDR2 FVKESK. There are 13 residues in the CDR3. V was trimmed by 2 bases and J by 2 bases, leaving 5 bases between them. CDR3 loop: CASSQPFTDTQYF. The CDR3 DNA reads as TGTGCCAGCAGCCAACCCTTCACAGATACGCAGTATTTT.

For this clonotype: An end of the junction differs from the germline gene, which may be a read error. The gene calls are TRBV12-3 or TRBV12-4 and TRBJ1-1; 7 positions agree with TRBD1. The CDR3 runs to 14 residues. This CDR3 is CVSSLQGSRNVAFF. The CDR3 bases are TGTGTCAGCAGCCTACAGGGGAGCCGTAATGTGGCTTTCTTT.

The chain employs TRBV10-3 and TRBJ1-6, with no clear D. Trimming shortened V by 2 bases and J by 2 bases, and 10 bases separated the two germline ends. The V gene's germline CDR1 is ENHRY and CDR2 SYGVKD. The CDR3 covers 16 residues. The CDR3 DNA sequence: TGTGCCATCAGTGAGAACAAAATCCCCTATAATTCACCCCTCCACTTT. Its translation is CAISENKIPYNSPLHF.